The 5 T cell receptor beta chains given below trace back to one sample, sequenced in a study of patients and donors after allogeneic stem cell transplantation. TCRdb analysed the RT-PCR reads with MiXCR anew, one entry per CDR3 protein. This table holds around 200,000 distinct CDR3 sequences, roughly 38% found once. Sample: blood, either unsorted or a sorted T cell fraction (not recorded which). The origin of the receptors is a human donor who was either an allogeneic HSCT recipient or a stem cell or donor lymphocyte infusion donor (not recorded which). It is not recorded whose cells these are; they may come from a transplant donor.

The sample holds many counts of this clonotype. This chain joins TRBV20-1 and TRBJ1-2; TRBD1 agrees at 8 bases. This CDR3 has 12 amino acids. Germline V gene data show CDR1 as DFQATT and CDR2 as SNEGSKA (reference sequence). V dropped 6 bases and J dropped 4; count of bases not matched to a gene: 4. DNA of the CDR3: TGCAGTGCCACCGGGACAGGCTATGGCTACACCTTC. Its protein is CSATGTGYGYTF.

This clonotype was seen more than once but under ten times. CDR3 DNA sequence: TGTGCCAGCAGCCAAGGGGACAGCACGAACACTGAAGCTTTCTTT. The encoded protein is CASSQGDSTNTEAFF. The chain carries TRBV4-2 and TRBJ1-1; 7 bases line up with TRBD1. The V gene end was trimmed by 1 base and the J gene end by 1 base; junction bases not matched to a gene: 3. CDR3 length equals 15 residues. Per the germline V gene, CDR1 is LGHNA and CDR2 is YNFKEQ.

This clonotype was seen a handful of times. V gene TRBV10-3 combines with J gene TRBJ1-2; 8 bases agree with TRBD1. CDR3 size: 12 residues. V trimming: 4 bases; J trimming: 5 bases; junction bases outside the gene matches: 0. Looked up from germline, CDR1 is ENHRY and CDR2 is SYGVKD. The CDR3 DNA sequence: TGTGCCATCAGTGGACAGGGGTATGGCTACACCTTC. This codes for CAISGQGYGYTF.

This clonotype was recorded a few times. CDR3 sequence (DNA): TGTGCCAGCAGCCGCCTCCACAGGGATGAGAATTCACCCCTCCACTTT. Its translation: CASSRLHRDENSPLHF. The genes are TRBV27 and TRBJ1-6; possibly TRBD1 for D (6 bases). V was trimmed by 6 bases and J by 7 bases, leaving 19 bases between them. CDR1 is MNHEY and CDR2 is SMNVEV in the germline V gene (reference sequence). The length of the CDR3 is 16 residues.

The DNA of the CDR3 is TGTGCCAGCAGCCAAAGTTACTGGCGGAGGAACACTGAAGCTTTCTTT. Its protein product is CASSQSYWRRNTEAFF. The chain uses TRBV3-1 and TRBJ1-1, with unresolved D. The ends were cut back, 2 bases at V and 1 base at J, with 14 bases in the middle. CDR3 length equals 16 residues. Germline V gene data show CDR1 as LGHDT and CDR2 as YNNKEL (reference sequence).